This T cell receptor (beta chain) stems from a study of T cell changes during pregnancy in multiple sclerosis. The CDR3 is made up of 14 amino acids. The germline V gene has CDR1 MNHEY and CDR2 SMNVEV (reference sequence). Trimming pared 8 bases from V and 3 bases from J, leaving 16 bases between. Using immunoSEQ multiplex PCR, the repertoire was profiled, and TCRdb retains in-frame clones only, with some absent. The sample carries tens of thousands of clones, 90% recorded once. V is TRBV27 and J is TRBJ1-2; D remains unclear. Here the sequenced sample was CD4+ T cells from peripheral blood mononuclear cells, taken in the first trimester of pregnancy. This TCR derives from a female donor with multiple sclerosis, enrolled in a pregnancy study. The DNA of the CDR3 is TGTGCCAGCGGATTGTCGAATCTAGACTATGGCTACACCTTC. Its translation is CASGLSNLDYGYTF.